These 19 T cell receptor beta chains share one sample of origin, sequenced in a study of shared T cell receptors in the human thymus. The repertoire was sequenced with immunoSEQ multiplex PCR; TCRdb's copy has only in-frame clones and lacks some. The sample lists about 660,000 clones, 88% occurring once. These records were also assigned to another study, of human thymus T cells.

Sequencing used thymocytes. The receptors derive from a boy under three years old with a congenital heart defect.

This chain connects TRBV6-4 to TRBJ1-1; 7 positions agree with TRBD1. The junction had 7 bases not matched to a gene; V was cut back by 5 bases and J by 7 bases. There are 13 residues in the CDR3. Looked up from germline, CDR1 is MRHNA and CDR2 is SNTAGT. The CDR3 region has the DNA TGTGCCAGCAGTCCCGGGACAGAGGTTGAAGCTTTCTTT. Protein sequence: CASSPGTEVEAFF.

This clone has just one count. The CDR3 sequence is CASSVDFVIGDRTEAFF. DNA of the CDR3: TGTGCCAGCAGCGTAGATTTCGTGATAGGGGACAGGACTGAAGCTTTCTTT. The chain combines TRBV9 with TRBJ1-1; 8 bases fit TRBD1. CDR3 size: 17 residues. Germline-derived CDR1 and CDR2 are SGDLS and YYNGEE. The trim removed 0 bases at V and 5 bases at J, leaving 12 bases unmatched.

The CDR3 sequence is CAWSVRLAGVVGTDTQYF. The CDR3 DNA follows: TGTGCCTGGAGTGTACGGCTAGCGGGAGTGGTCGGCACAGATACGCAGTATTTT. The gene calls are TRBV30 and TRBJ2-3, with 10 bases that match TRBD2. Per the germline V gene, CDR1 is GTSNPN and CDR2 is SVGIG (reference sequence). V lost 0 bases and J lost 1; bases outside the gene matches: 10. CDR3 length equals 18 residues.

This chain links TRBV15 with TRBJ2-1; 8 bases agree with TRBD2. The trim removed 3 bases at V and 5 bases at J, leaving 18 bases unmatched. Germline loops: CDR1 LNHNV, CDR2 YYDKDF (reference sequence). The CDR3 covers 19 residues. CDR3 sequence (DNA): TGTGCCACCAGCAGGATGGGGACTAGGGGTCACCCTCGAGACAATGAGCAGTTCTTC. The encoded protein is CATSRMGTRGHPRDNEQFF. Filled out from reference TRBV15 and TRBJ2-1, the complete variable domain reads DAMVIQNPRYQVTQFGKPVTLSCSQTLNHNVMYWYQQKSSQAPKLLFHYYDKDFNNEADTPDNFQSRRPNTSFCFLDIRSPGLGDTAMYLCATSRMGTRGHPRDNEQFFGPGTRLTVL.

The J gene is TRBJ2-7, the V gene TRBV5-8; a possible D gene is TRBD2 (8 bases). Trimming stripped 0 bases from V and 8 bases from J, with 18 bases between. CDR1 is SGHTS and CDR2 is YDEGEE in the germline V gene. This CDR3 spans 15 amino acids. The DNA of the CDR3 is TGTGCCAGCAGCTTGGCAGGGGGACCGGGAGGGAAGCAGTACTTC. This encodes CASSLAGGPGGKQYF.

This chain joins TRBV15 and TRBJ2-2, with D perhaps TRBD2 (5 bases). With 2 bases removed from V and 1 base from J, the gap between germline ends came to 17 bases. The germline CDR1 and CDR2 sequences are LNHNV and YYDKDF (reference sequence). The CDR3 has 18 residues. CDR3 residues: CATSRRRGLRMNTGELFF. CDR3 nucleotide sequence: TGTGCCACCAGCAGACGCCGCGGGTTGCGGATGAACACCGGGGAGCTGTTTTTT.

The genes are TRBV4-1 and TRBJ2-4; 7 bases are a match to TRBD1. In germline, CDR1 is MGHRA, CDR2 YSYEKL. The length of the CDR3 is 18 residues. V was pared by 0 bases and J by 1 base, with 9 bases of the junction left unmatched. The CDR3 nucleotides are TGCGCCAGCAGCCAAGATAGAGGGCAGGGGGAGGCCAAAAACATTCAGTACTTC. Translated, it gives CASSQDRGQGEAKNIQYF.

The chain links TRBV7-9 to TRBJ2-1, with 10 bases fitting TRBD2. Germline loops: CDR1 SEHNR, CDR2 FQNEAQ (reference sequence). The CDR3 sequence is 15 residues long. Losses at the gene ends were 8 bases for V and 8 bases for J; bases not matched to a gene: 12. For the CDR3, the DNA is TGTGCCAGCCCGACTAGCGGGTTCCCAGACCATGAGCAGTTCTTC. Its protein product is CASPTSGFPDHEQFF. Full variable domain (remainder filled in from reference TRBV7-9 and TRBJ2-1): DTGVSQNPRHKITKRGQNVTFRCDPISEHNRLYWYRQTLGQGPEFLTYFQNEAQLEKSRLLSDRFSAERPKGSFSTLEIQRTEQGDSAMYLCASPTSGFPDHEQFFGPGTRLTVL.

The chain employs TRBV28 and TRBJ2-5, with 7 bases aligning to TRBD2. The junction had 7 bases not matched to a gene; V was cut back by 1 base and J by 2 bases. The CDR3 contains 16 residues. Germline loops: CDR1 MDHEN, CDR2 SYDVKM. CDR3: CASSLYWASGQETQYF. CDR3 nucleotide sequence: TGTGCCAGCAGTTTATATTGGGCTAGCGGACAAGAGACCCAGTACTTC.

This chain uses TRBV4-3 with TRBJ2-7; 7 bases align to TRBD1. From germline, CDR1 is LGHNA and CDR2 YSLEER. V trimming: 3 bases; J trimming: 2 bases; junction bases outside the gene matches: 7. CDR3 length: 15 residues. The CDR3 here is CASSQTRDSTYEQYF. CDR3 coding DNA: TGCGCCAGCAGCCAGACCCGGGACAGTACCTACGAGCAGTACTTC.

This clone was observed once. The rearrangement uses TRBV5-4 and TRBJ2-3; 9 nucleotides match TRBD2. This CDR3 spans 16 amino acids. Germline V gene lookup returns CDR1 SGHNT and CDR2 YYREEE (reference sequence). V was pared by 3 bases and J by 2 bases, with 7 bases of the junction left unmatched. CDR3 sequence reads: CASSYSGTSHTDTQYF. CDR3 coding DNA: TGTGCCAGCAGCTACTCCGGGACTAGCCACACAGATACGCAGTATTTT.

The rearrangement uses TRBV7-7 and TRBJ2-3; the match to TRBD2 covers 9 bases. CDR1 and CDR2 from the germline V gene are SSHAT and FNYEAQ (reference sequence). V was clipped by 5 bases and J by 1 base; unmatched bases: 4. This CDR3 is built from 15 residues. The CDR3 sequence is CASSPRTSGTDTQYF. The DNA of the CDR3 is TGTGCCAGCAGCCCGCGGACTAGCGGCACAGATACGCAGTATTTT.

This clone was seen once. The rearrangement joins TRBV2 to TRBJ2-7; tentative D call: TRBD1 (6 bases). The V gene's germline CDR1 is SNHLY and CDR2 FYNNEI. This CDR3 has 14 amino acids. The V end was cut by 6 bases, the J end by 0 bases, with 12 bases between. CDR3 bases: TGTGCCAGCAGCGCCCGACAGGTCTCCTACGAGCAGTACTTC. Residues: CASSARQVSYEQYF.

The CDR3 reads CASRLGGWYNEQFF. CDR3 nucleotides: TGCGCCAGCCGCCTCGGAGGGTGGTACAATGAGCAGTTCTTC. The chain joins TRBV23-1 to TRBJ2-1; the D gene is possibly TRBD2 (6 bases). TRBV23-1 counts as an open reading frame of uncertain function. The CDR3 totals 14 residues. With 8 bases removed from V and 4 bases from J, the gap between germline ends came to 15 bases.

The chain is built from TRBV19 and TRBJ2-1, with D perhaps TRBD2 (6 bases). V dropped 8 bases and J dropped 12 bases, with 26 bases sitting between them. There are 15 residues in the CDR3. The germline gives CDR1 LNHDA, CDR2 SQIVND (reference sequence). CDR3 sequence reads: CASASSGSPRKGQFF. CDR3 DNA: TGTGCCAGTGCATCCTCCGGGAGCCCACGGAAGGGGCAGTTCTTC.

The chain links TRBV9 to TRBJ2-1, with TRBD2 matching 7 bases. V shed 0 bases, J shed 2 bases, and the junction held 5 bases outside the gene matches. The CDR3 consists of 16 residues. Germline V gene data show CDR1 as SGDLS and CDR2 as YYNGEE. CDR3 amino acids: CASSVDASGPYNEQFF. DNA of the CDR3: TGTGCCAGCAGCGTAGATGCTAGCGGACCCTACAATGAGCAGTTCTTC.

This clone was recorded once. The J gene is TRBJ2-3, the V gene TRBV9; 9 nucleotides agree with TRBD2. V shed 4 bases, J shed 5 bases, and the junction held 14 bases outside the gene matches. The germline V gene has CDR1 SGDLS and CDR2 YYNGEE. The CDR3 length is 17 residues. The CDR3 reads CASSPKGGGRALDTQYF. DNA for the CDR3: TGTGCCAGCAGCCCGAAGGGCGGCGGGAGGGCCTTAGATACGCAGTATTTT.

The chain has TRBV28 and TRBJ1-5; TRBD1 matches 9 bases. V gave up 6 bases and J gave up 6 bases; unmatched junction bases: 9. The CDR3 sequence is 15 residues long. Germline CDR1 is MDHEN and CDR2 is SYDVKM. CDR3 sequence (DNA): TGTGCCAGCAGAGATCGGACAGGGGCCGGTCAGCCCCAGCATTTT. Its protein product is CASRDRTGAGQPQHF.

This chain uses TRBV28 with TRBJ2-2; tentative D call: TRBD2 (5 bases). Trimming removed 8 bases from V and 1 base from J, with 14 bases in between. The CDR3 loop spans 15 amino acids. Germline V gene sequence: CDR1 MDHEN, CDR2 SYDVKM. CDR3 nucleotides: TGTGCCAGCGTGGGGAGTAATTTGAACACCGGGGAGCTGTTTTTT. Translation: CASVGSNLNTGELFF. Using reference TRBV28 and TRBJ2-2 for the parts outside the CDR3, the full variable domain is DVKVTQSSRYLVKRTGEKVFLECVQDMDHENMFWYRQDPGLGLRLIYFSYDVKMKEKGDIPEGYSVSREKKERFSLILESASTNQTSMYLCASVGSNLNTGELFFGEGSRLTVL.